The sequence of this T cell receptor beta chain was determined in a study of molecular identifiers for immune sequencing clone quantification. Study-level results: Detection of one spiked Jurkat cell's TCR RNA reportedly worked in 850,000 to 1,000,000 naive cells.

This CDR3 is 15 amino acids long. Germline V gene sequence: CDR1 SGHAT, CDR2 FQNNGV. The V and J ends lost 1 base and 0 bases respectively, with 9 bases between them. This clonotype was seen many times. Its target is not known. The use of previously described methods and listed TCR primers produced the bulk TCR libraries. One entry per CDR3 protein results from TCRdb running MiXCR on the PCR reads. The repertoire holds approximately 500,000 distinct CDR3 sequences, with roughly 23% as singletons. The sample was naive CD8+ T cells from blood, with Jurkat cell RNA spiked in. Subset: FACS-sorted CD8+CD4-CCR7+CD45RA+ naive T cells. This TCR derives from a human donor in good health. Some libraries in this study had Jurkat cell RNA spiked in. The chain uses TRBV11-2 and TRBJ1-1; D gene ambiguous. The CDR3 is CASSLAASMNTEAFF. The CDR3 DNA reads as TGTGCCAGCAGCTTAGCGGCCAGTATGAACACTGAAGCTTTCTTT.